This T cell receptor beta chain is drawn from a study of OX40 agonist ivuxolimab in advanced cancers. The overall study: Given to patients was ivuxolimab, an agonistic anti-OX40 (CD134) antibody.

This CDR3 has 16 residues. Germline CDR1 MGHRA, CDR2 YSYEKL. V dropped 0 bases and J dropped 5; count of bases not matched to a gene: 7. Profiled with immunoSEQ multiplex PCR; TCRdb holds only in-frame clones, not every one. The data show tens of thousands of clones, with about 88% seen just once and 15% to 20% held by the top ten. This receptor was identified in an adult with an advanced solid tumor such as melanoma, head and neck, liver or kidney cancer. Specimen: CD4+ or CD8+ T cells sorted from blood, collected in a trial of the OX40 agonist ivuxolimab. This chain uses TRBV4-1 with TRBJ1-5; 7 nucleotides agree with TRBD1. CDR3 sequence (DNA): TGCGCCAGCAGCCAAGATTGGTCAGGGGGGGATCAGCCCCAGCATTTT. This encodes CASSQDWSGGDQPQHF.